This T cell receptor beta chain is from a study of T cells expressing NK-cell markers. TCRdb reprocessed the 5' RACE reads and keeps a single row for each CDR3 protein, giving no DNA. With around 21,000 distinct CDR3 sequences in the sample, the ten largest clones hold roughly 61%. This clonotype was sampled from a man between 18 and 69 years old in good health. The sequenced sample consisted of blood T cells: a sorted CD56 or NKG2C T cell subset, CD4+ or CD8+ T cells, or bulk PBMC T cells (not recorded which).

The chain's CDR3 is CASSNTGSRTDTQYF. The chain couples TRBV6-1 to TRBJ2-3; TCRdb picks TRBD1, but there is no DNA to check that call. CDR3 length: 15 amino acids. Germline CDR1 and CDR2: MNHNS and SASEGT.